These 10 T cell receptor beta chains were sequenced from one sample in a study of early T cells in non-severe SARS-CoV-2 infection. Each CDR3 protein is one row after TCRdb ran MiXCR on the 5' RACE reads. In the table there are more than 25,000 distinct CDR3 sequences, roughly 5% of which are singletons. Sequenced input: whole blood. The receptor source for this set is an adult who was a healthcare worker with PCR-confirmed SARS-CoV-2 infection or an uninfected control (not recorded which).

The rearrangement links TRBV11-1 to TRBJ2-7, with 9 bases lining up with TRBD1. This CDR3 contains 12 residues. V shed 6 bases, J shed 11 bases, and the junction held 8 bases outside the gene matches. CDR1 and CDR2 (germline): SGHAT, FQDESV (reference sequence). The DNA of the CDR3 is TGTGCCAGCAGACCTACAGGGGGCAGGGAGTACTTC. This gives the protein CASRPTGGREYF.

This clonotype was detected ten times or more. The rearrangement links TRBV20-1 to TRBJ2-2; no definite D call. V lost 4 bases and J 6 bases, leaving 27 bases between the germline ends. The CDR3 contains 18 residues. The germline V gene has CDR1 DFQATT and CDR2 SNEGSKA (reference sequence). The CDR3 loop is CSATPEELGFLTAGELFF. The CDR3 region has the DNA TGCAGTGCTACCCCAGAAGAGCTAGGGTTCCTAACGGCCGGGGAGCTGTTTTTT.

This clonotype was recorded many times. This chain joins TRBV7-8 and TRBJ1-1; a possible D gene is TRBD1 (5 bases). The V gene's germline CDR1 is SGHVS and CDR2 FQNEAQ. The CDR3 is 15 amino acids. V was pared by 0 bases and J by 1 base, with 9 bases between. The CDR3 is CASSLAGRGNTEAFF. CDR3 coding DNA: TGTGCCAGCAGCTTAGCGGGACGGGGGAACACTGAAGCTTTCTTT.

This clonotype appeared a few times. This chain uses TRBV7-8 with TRBJ1-1; TRBD1 agrees at 9 bases. This CDR3 comprises 14 residues. V lost 8 bases to trimming and J lost 5 bases; unmatched junction nucleotides: 9. The germline gives CDR1 SGHVS, CDR2 FQNEAQ. The CDR3 DNA reads TGTGCCAGCGAACGGGGACAGGGAAATACTGAAGCTTTCTTT. Protein: CASERGQGNTEAFF.

This clonotype was picked up a small number of times. This chain connects TRBV3-1 to TRBJ2-6; D not certain. CDR3 length equals 13 residues. Germline lookup yields CDR1 LGHDT and CDR2 YNNKEL (reference sequence). With 4 bases removed from V and 3 bases from J, the gap between germline ends came to 4 bases. The CDR3 here is CASSPGGANVLTF. The CDR3, as DNA: TGTGCCAGCAGCCCCGGTGGGGCCAACGTCCTGACTTTC.

This clonotype was detected ten times or more. The gene calls are TRBV7-2 and TRBJ2-7; possible D gene TRBD2, 5 bases. CDR1 and CDR2 (germline): SGHTA, FQGNSA. The V and J ends lost 7 bases and 0 bases respectively, with 13 bases between them. The CDR3 is 14 residues long. For the CDR3, the DNA is TGTGCCAGCACCCCTCGTGGGAGCTCCTACGAGCAGTACTTC. Residues: CASTPRGSSYEQYF.

The table lists this clonotype with many counts. V usage is TRBV20-1 and J usage is TRBJ1-2; 10 bases agree with TRBD1. Trimming removed 3 bases from V and 7 bases from J; junction bases left unmatched: 8. This CDR3 contains 14 residues. Germline loops: CDR1 DFQATT, CDR2 SNEGSKA (reference sequence). The DNA for the CDR3 is TGCAGTGCTAGGGGGGACAGGGGACAGGGTGGCTACACCTTC. It codes for CSARGDRGQGGYTF.

This clonotype was counted at least ten times. The V and J genes are TRBV2 and TRBJ2-7; perhaps TRBD2 as D (7 bases). CDR1 and CDR2 from the germline V gene are SNHLY and FYNNEI. This CDR3 has 15 residues. The germline V and J ends were trimmed by 2 bases and 2 bases, with 13 bases remaining between them. DNA for the CDR3: TGTGCCAGCAGTGAAACGGGGGGCGTAACCTACGAGCAGTACTTC. Protein sequence: CASSETGGVTYEQYF.

This clonotype was found many times. The V and J genes are TRBV5-6 and TRBJ2-5; D not resolved. V dropped 4 bases and J dropped 5 bases, with 9 bases sitting between them. Germline V CDR1 and CDR2: SGHDT, YYEEEE. The CDR3 consists of 12 residues. This chain's CDR3 is CASSTDLETQYF. Here the CDR3 DNA reads TGTGCCAGCAGCACGGACCTGGAGACCCAGTACTTC.

This clonotype was found many times. The chain recombines TRBV6-5 with TRBJ2-6, with D uncertain. This CDR3 spans 14 amino acids. The V and J ends lost 5 bases and 2 bases respectively, with 7 bases between them. Germline V CDR1 and CDR2: MNHEY, SVGAGI. CDR3 coding DNA: TGTGCCAGCAGTCTCAAGCCTGGGGCCAACGTCCTGACTTTC. Protein product: CASSLKPGANVLTF.